This entry describes one TCR beta chain. In the source study's methods: It was from reference gene primer amplification that nucleated cell counts were estimated. The table came from immunoSEQ multiplex PCR; TCRdb's copy has only in-frame clones and leaves some out. Clone size and the V and J calls come from that table; the DNA yielded D and trimming. Among some 250,000 clones listed, about four fifths were seen once. This CDR3 is 15 amino acids long. V dropped 1 base and J dropped 2; count of bases not matched to a gene: 4. Germline V gene data show CDR1 as SGDLS and CDR2 as YYNGEE. This specimen comes from a study of blood T cell repertoires in COVID-19. Study-level information: Both acute and convalescent COVID-19 samples were obtained from the United States, Italy and Spain. The cDNA or gDNA used as material had been derived from T cells, B-cell-depleted T cells, or PBMCs.

This chain uses TRBV9 with TRBJ2-5, with TRBD1 identical over 8 bases. The sequenced sample was peripheral blood. The TCR was taken from a woman over 75 with COVID-19, enrolled during active disease. CDR3 protein: CASSVTGGGQETQYF. CDR3 sequence (DNA): TGTGCCAGCAGCGTAACAGGGGGAGGTCAAGAGACCCAGTACTTC.